This T cell receptor beta chain was obtained from a study of shared clonotypes between healthy human individuals (dated by TCRdb to 2020 to 2022). Some background on the complete study: The cohort comprised two women and a few men aged 18 to 49 years. Leukapheresis yielded between about 0.94 and 10 billion PBMCs per donor. To estimate repertoire size and how much clonotype sharing occurs between individuals, the study deeply sequenced the blood TCR repertoires of five healthy adults. For each donor, CD4 naive and CD4 memory were each run on three plates, CD8 naive on two plates, and CD8 memory on one plate. Different laboratories and diverse techniques were used to prepare libraries and sequence TCR repertoires, to increase sequencing depth and limit assay-specific biases. What the authors observed across the whole study: Estimated clonotype richness was generally larger for naive than for memory subsets. Incomplete sequencing was indicated by rarefaction of sorted-subset datasets, despite the large sequencing depth. Compared with non-shared clonotypes, clonotypes shared by all four sorted-subset donors had higher generation probabilities. Based on pairwise subsampling, the degree of clonotype sharing among donors was expected to be affected by sequencing depth. Sampling was restricted to blood, and TCR repertoires in tissue are likely to differ from TCR repertoires in blood. Because the study included only a small number of donors, the genetic and exposure-history diversity represented was limited. Approximately 4.8% of naive CD4, 3.5% of naive CD8, 2.3% of memory CD4, and 0.4% of memory CD8 clonotypes were shared across several donors.

CDR1 MGHRA and CDR2 YSYEKL are derived from the germline V gene. Trimming accounts for 0 bases at V and 7 bases at J, while the number of junction bases matched to no gene is 10. Reading from cysteine to phenylalanine, the CDR3 counts 17 amino acids. The sequence is cut down to CDR3 DNA, 51 bases in frame from base 1. Using the deep immunoSEQ assay, multiplex PCR amplified TCR CDR3 regions from genomic DNA. For each cell subset, the extracted genomic DNA was distributed evenly across all wells of several immunoSEQ 96-well plates, and each plate served as one replicate. Each replicate PCR for sorted subsets received approximately 220 ng genomic DNA, equal to tens of thousands of T cell genomes. Purified libraries were quantified with a Qubit 3.0 fluorometer, sized on a Bioanalyzer 2100, and re-quantified with the KAPA Library Quantification kit. Every immunoSEQ 96-well plate was sequenced on a separate single-read 150-cycle Illumina NextSeq 550 flow cell. Under the source paper's analysis protocol: Because the immunoSEQ output included only junctional sequences and no quality scores, the filtering could not be the same as the filtering used for full-length reads. Sequences were annotated with PyIR, a Python wrapper for IgBLAST v1.9, and V/J genes and CDR3 were assigned using IMGT germline references. Any read was removed if the V/J assignment was weak (E-value above 1e-6), the CDR3 was missing, or the read contained stop codons, out-of-frame junctions, or ambiguous translated residues. V3J clonotypes were defined as sequences sharing the same inferred V gene, J gene, and CDR3 amino acid sequence. Percentage overlap between repertoires was computed as shared unique clonotypes divided by the size of the smaller repertoire. RTK rarefaction, the Chao1 estimator, and Recon v2.1 estimates of unobserved clonotypes were used to assess repertoire richness. OLGA was used to compute generation probabilities for all TCRbeta clonotypes that the gDNA method yielded from a few donors. In its TCRdb copy, this immuneACCESS table keeps in-frame sequences only and misses some clones. Where compared with another copy, unresolved V genes explain less than half of these, and the others have no known cause. V and J calls and clone size follow that table, whereas D and trimming were derived from the DNA. This sample holds 450,000 to 700,000 clones; roughly 95% were observed only once. Together, the top ten hold over 0.09% of the sample.

CD8 naive samples were CD45RO-negative cells positively selected for CCR7, giving a CD45RA+CCR7+ population that excluded TemRA cells. Healthy HIV-negative adults with no recently reported acute infections or vaccinations were included as donors. Every donor was a Caucasian adult living in Nashville, Tennessee, USA. Blood was obtained by leukapheresis, after which PBMCs were separated by Ficoll-Histopaque density gradient centrifugation and cryopreserved in liquid nitrogen vapor phase. Purity and quantity of every magnetically sorted T cell population were checked by analytical flow cytometry. Genomic DNA was isolated from every sorted fraction and measured by UV absorbance on a Nanodrop 2000c. This clone was detected once. Its specific antigen is unknown. Base qualities are not provided; no much larger clone lies one nucleotide away.

This TCR was sampled from a woman in her twenties or thirties in good health. Sequenced material: naive CD8+ T cells sorted from blood. Interpreted using the paper, the cell subset or site label stands for: CD45RA+CCR7+. Here the chain combines TRBV4-1 and TRBJ2-1; TRBD2 aligns with 9 central bases. DNA sequence: TGCGCCAGCAGCCAAGAAGCGGTAGCGGGAGCTCGAAATGAGCAGTTCTTC. Translated, this gives CASSQEAVAGARNEQFF.